This paragraph reports one T cell receptor (beta chain). This entry belongs to a study of blood T cell repertoires in COVID-19. On the study more broadly: COVID-19 samples from acute and convalescent phases originated in the United States, Italy and Spain.

Sequenced by immunoSEQ multiplex PCR; TCRdb stores in-frame clones only, minus some. The table lists around 250,000 clones, 85% to 90% of them singletons. The germline V gene encodes CDR1 SGHRS and CDR2 YFSETQ. The CDR3 totals 16 residues. Germline trimming cut 4 bases from V and 1 base from J; bases unmatched to any gene: 7. Individuals aged roughly 18 to 100 years were recruited from 24 US areas. Material: PBMCs or T cells enriched from blood (not recorded which). This rearrangement joins TRBV5-1 to TRBJ2-3, with 9 positions matching TRBD2. The clonotype originates from a woman aged 25 to 39 with acute COVID-19. The CDR3 DNA reads TGCGCCAGCAGCGCGCCGGAGCGGGAGGGCACAGATACGCAGTATTTT. Protein: CASSAPEREGTDTQYF.